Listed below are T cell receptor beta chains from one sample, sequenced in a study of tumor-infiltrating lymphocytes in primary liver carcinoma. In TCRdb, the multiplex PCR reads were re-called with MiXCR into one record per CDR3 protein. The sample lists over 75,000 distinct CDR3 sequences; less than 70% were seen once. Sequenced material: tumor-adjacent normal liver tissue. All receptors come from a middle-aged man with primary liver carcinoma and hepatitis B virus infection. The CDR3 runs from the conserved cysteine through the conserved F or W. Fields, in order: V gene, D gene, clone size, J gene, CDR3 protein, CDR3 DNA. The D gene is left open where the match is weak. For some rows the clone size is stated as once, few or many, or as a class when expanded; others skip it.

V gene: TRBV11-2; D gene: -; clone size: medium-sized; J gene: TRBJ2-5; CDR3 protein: CASGGQETQYF; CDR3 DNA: TGTGCCAGCGGGGGACAAGAGACCCAGTACTTC
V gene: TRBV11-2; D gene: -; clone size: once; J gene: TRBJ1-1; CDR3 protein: CASSLYSNTEAFF; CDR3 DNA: TGTGCCAGCAGCTTATATTCGAACACTGAAGCTTTCTTT
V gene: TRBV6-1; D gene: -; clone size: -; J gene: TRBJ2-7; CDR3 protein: CASCEGQTGSSYEQYF; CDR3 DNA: TGTGCCAGCTGCGAAGGCCAGACAGGCTCCTCCTACGAGCAGTACTTC
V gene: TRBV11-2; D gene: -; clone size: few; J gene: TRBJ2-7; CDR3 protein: CASNLGGTLPYEQYF; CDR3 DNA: TGTGCTAGCAACCTCGGCGGGACTCTACCCTACGAACAGTACTTC
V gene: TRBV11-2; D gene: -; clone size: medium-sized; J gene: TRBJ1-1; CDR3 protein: CASSYNTNTEAFF; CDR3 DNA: TGTGCCAGCAGCTACAACACGAACACTGAAGCTTTCTTT
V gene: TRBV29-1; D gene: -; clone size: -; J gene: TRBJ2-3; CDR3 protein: CSVVQLIQYF; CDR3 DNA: TGCAGCGTTGTTCAGCTTATACAGTATTTT
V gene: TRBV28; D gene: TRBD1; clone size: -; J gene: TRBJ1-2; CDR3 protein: CASGPGSGGFYGYTF; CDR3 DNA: TGTGCCAGCGGCCCAGGGTCAGGGGGCTTTTATGGCTACACCTTC
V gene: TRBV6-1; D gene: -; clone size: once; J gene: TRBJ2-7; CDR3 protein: CASSEALGDQYF; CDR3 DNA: TGTGCCAGCAGTGAAGCGCTCGGTGACCAGTACTTC
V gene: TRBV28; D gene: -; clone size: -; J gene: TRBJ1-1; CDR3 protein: CASSLYTGYQSTEAFF; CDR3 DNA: TGTGCCAGCAGTTTATATACAGGGTATCAGAGCACTGAAGCTTTCTTT
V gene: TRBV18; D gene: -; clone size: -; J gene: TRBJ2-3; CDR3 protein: CDSSPPSTDTQYF; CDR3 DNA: TGTGACAGCTCACCACCCAGCACAGATACGCAGTATTTT
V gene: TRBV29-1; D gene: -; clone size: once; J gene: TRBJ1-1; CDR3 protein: CSASRDGSSEAFF; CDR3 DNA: TGCAGCGCCTCAAGGGACGGGTCCTCTGAAGCTTTCTTT
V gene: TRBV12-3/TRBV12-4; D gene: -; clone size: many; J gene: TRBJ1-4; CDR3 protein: CASSPRGLKGEKLFF; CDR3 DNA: TGTGCCAGCAGTCCGCGAGGACTAAAGGGTGAAAAACTGTTTTTT
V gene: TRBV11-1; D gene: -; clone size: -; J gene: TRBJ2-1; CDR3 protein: CASDLCLGLPTHEQFF; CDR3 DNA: TGTGCCAGCGACTTGTGCCTGGGACTTCCTACGCATGAGCAGTTCTTC
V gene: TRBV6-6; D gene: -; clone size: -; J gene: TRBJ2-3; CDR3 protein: CASSFMGSITDTQYF; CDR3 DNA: TGTGCCAGCAGTTTCATGGGGTCAATCACAGATACGCAGTATTTT
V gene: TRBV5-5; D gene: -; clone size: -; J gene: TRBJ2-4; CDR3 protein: CASSLGARANIQYF; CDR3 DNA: TGTGCCAGCAGCCTAGGGGCCAGGGCGAACATTCAGTACTTC
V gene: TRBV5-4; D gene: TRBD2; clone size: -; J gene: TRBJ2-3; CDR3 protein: CTSNSPGLAGGDTQYF; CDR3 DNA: TGTACCAGCAACTCCCCGGGACTAGCGGGAGGAGATACGCAGTATTTT
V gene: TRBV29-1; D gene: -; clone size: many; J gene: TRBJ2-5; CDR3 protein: CSVDRGEVETQYF; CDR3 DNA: TGCAGCGTTGATAGGGGGGAGGTAGAGACCCAGTACTTC
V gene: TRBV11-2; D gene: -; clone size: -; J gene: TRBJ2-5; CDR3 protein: CASNLGGWATQYF; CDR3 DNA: TGTGCCAGCAACTTAGGAGGGTGGGCGACCCAGTACTTC
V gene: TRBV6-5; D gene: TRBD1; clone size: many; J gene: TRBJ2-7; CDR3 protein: CASSTGTGGTHEQYF; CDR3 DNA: TGTGCCAGCAGCACCGGGACAGGGGGTACCCACGAGCAGTACTTC
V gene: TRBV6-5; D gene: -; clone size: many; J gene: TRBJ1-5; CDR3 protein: CASSYSGDFDQPQHF; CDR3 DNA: TGTGCCAGCAGTTACTCCGGGGACTTTGATCAGCCCCAGCATTTT
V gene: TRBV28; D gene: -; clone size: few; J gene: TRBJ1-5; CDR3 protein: CASKPMTNQPQHF; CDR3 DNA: TGTGCCAGCAAACCGATGACCAATCAGCCCCAGCATTTT
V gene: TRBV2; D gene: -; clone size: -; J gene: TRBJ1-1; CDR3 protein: CASGSGTGQNTEAFF; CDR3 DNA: TGTGCCAGCGGATCAGGTACGGGACAGAACACTGAAGCTTTCTTT
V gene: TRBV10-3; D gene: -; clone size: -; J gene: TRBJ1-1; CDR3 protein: CAISESVRAAEVFF; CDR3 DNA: TGTGCCATCAGTGAGTCGGTTAGGGCCGCTGAAGTTTTCTTT
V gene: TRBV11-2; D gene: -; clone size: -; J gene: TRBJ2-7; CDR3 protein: CASSPGPGAYERYF; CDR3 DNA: TGTGCCAGCAGCCCAGGACCAGGAGCATACGAGCGGTACTTC
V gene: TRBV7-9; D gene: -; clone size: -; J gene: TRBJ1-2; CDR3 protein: CACSLHVNYGYTF; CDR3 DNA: TGTGCCTGCAGCCTGCATGTTAACTATGGCTACACCTTC
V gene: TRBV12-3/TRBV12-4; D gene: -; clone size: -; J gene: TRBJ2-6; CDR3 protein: CASSPQGCGANVLTF; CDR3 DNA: TGTGCCAGCAGCCCCCAGGGGTGCGGGGCCAACGTCCTGACTTTC
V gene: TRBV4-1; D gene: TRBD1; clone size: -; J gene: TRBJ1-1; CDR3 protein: CACSQLRGGDTEAFF; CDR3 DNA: TGCGCCTGCAGTCAGCTCAGGGGGGGTGACACTGAAGCTTTCTTT
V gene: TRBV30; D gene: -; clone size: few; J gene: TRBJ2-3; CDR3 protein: CAWSVNNPSTDTQYF; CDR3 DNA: TGTGCCTGGAGTGTAAATAATCCTAGCACAGATACGCAGTATTTT
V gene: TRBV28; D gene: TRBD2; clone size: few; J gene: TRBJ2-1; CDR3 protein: CAIERESYNEQFF; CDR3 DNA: TGTGCCATTGAGCGGGAATCCTACAATGAGCAGTTCTTC